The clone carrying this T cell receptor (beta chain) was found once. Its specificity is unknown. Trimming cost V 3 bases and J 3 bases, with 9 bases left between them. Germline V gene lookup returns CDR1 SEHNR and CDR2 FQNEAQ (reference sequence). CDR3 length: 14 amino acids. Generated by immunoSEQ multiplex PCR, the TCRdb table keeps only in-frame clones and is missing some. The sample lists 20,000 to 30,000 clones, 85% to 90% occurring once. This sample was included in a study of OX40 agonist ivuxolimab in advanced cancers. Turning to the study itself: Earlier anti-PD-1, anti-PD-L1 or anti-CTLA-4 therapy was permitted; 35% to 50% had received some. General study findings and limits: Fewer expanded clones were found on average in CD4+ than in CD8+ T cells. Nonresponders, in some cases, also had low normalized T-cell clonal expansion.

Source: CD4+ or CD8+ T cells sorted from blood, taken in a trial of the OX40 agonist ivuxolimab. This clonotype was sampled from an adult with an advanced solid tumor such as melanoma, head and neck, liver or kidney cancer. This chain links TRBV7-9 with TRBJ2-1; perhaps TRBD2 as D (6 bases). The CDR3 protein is CASSFGGNYNEQFF. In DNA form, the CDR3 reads TGTGCCAGCAGCTTCGGAGGGAACTACAATGAGCAGTTCTTC.